A selection of T cell receptor beta chains follows, all from one sample in a study of blood T cell repertoires in COVID-19. TCRdb keeps only in-frame clones here, not all; method: immunoSEQ multiplex PCR. Found here are about 260,000 clones, approximately 79% of them singletons; the top ten hold around 3.9%. What was sequenced was PBMCs or T cells enriched from blood (not recorded which). The receptors were sampled from a man aged 25 to 40 with acute COVID-19. Both conserved end residues are part of each CDR3. Fields, in order: CDR3 DNA, CDR3 protein, clone size, J gene, D gene, V gene. A D gene is named only where the DNA matches it firmly. Expanded clones are given a class, and other clones once, few, many or no size at all.

cdr3_nt: TGTGCCAGCAGCGTAGATCGGGGGGTGGCAGATACGCAGTATTTT
cdr3_aa: CASSVDRGVADTQYF
clone_size: NA
j_call: TRBJ2-3
d_call: TRBD2
v_call: TRBV9

cdr3_nt: TGTGCCAGCAGCCAGGCCCACTCAACCCCAAACACTGAAGCTTTCTTT
cdr3_aa: CASSQAHSTPNTEAFF
clone_size: NA
j_call: TRBJ1-1
d_call: NA
v_call: TRBV7-9

cdr3_nt: TGTGCCAGCAGTTTATTGGACAGGGAGAATTCACCCCTCCACTTT
cdr3_aa: CASSLLDRENSPLHF
clone_size: once
j_call: TRBJ1-6
d_call: TRBD1
v_call: TRBV28

cdr3_nt: TGTGCCAGCAGCCCGGGGGGCACTGAAGCTTTCTTT
cdr3_aa: CASSPGGTEAFF
clone_size: NA
j_call: TRBJ1-1
d_call: NA
v_call: TRBV5-4

cdr3_nt: TGTGCTAGTGGTTTGACGACCGGGACTAGCGGGCCTACGGAGCAGTTCTTC
cdr3_aa: CASGLTTGTSGPTEQFF
clone_size: NA
j_call: TRBJ2-1
d_call: TRBD2
v_call: TRBV12-5

cdr3_nt: TGTGCCAGCAGCTTACTGGACAGTAATAATTCACCCCTCCACTTT
cdr3_aa: CASSLLDSNNSPLHF
clone_size: NA
j_call: TRBJ1-6
d_call: NA
v_call: TRBV11-3

cdr3_nt: TGCACCAGCAGCCCTGACTATCAGCCCCAGCATTTT
cdr3_aa: CTSSPDYQPQHF
clone_size: NA
j_call: TRBJ1-5
d_call: NA
v_call: TRBV1

cdr3_nt: TGTGCCAGCAGCCCTAGCGGGGGCGGAGGCTACACCTTC
cdr3_aa: CASSPSGGGGYTF
clone_size: NA
j_call: TRBJ1-2
d_call: NA
v_call: TRBV7-9

cdr3_nt: TGTGCCAGCAGTTTACGGGGGAATCAGCCCCAGCATTTT
cdr3_aa: CASSLRGNQPQHF
clone_size: NA
j_call: TRBJ1-5
d_call: NA
v_call: TRBV27

cdr3_nt: TGCGCCAGCAGTCAGATTTATACAGGGTCCCCCGAAGCTTTCTTT
cdr3_aa: CASSQIYTGSPEAFF
clone_size: few
j_call: TRBJ1-1
d_call: NA
v_call: TRBV23-1

cdr3_nt: TGCAGCTCAAGGGGGCTTGGAGAGACCCAGTACTTC
cdr3_aa: CSSRGLGETQYF
clone_size: NA
j_call: TRBJ2-5
d_call: TRBD1
v_call: TRBV29-1

cdr3_nt: TGTGCCAGCAGTCGCACGGACTCAGAAAACATTCAGTACTTC
cdr3_aa: CASSRTDSENIQYF
clone_size: NA
j_call: TRBJ2-4
d_call: NA
v_call: TRBV28

cdr3_nt: TGCAGCGTTGTGGGGGGCTCTGGAAACACCATATATTTT
cdr3_aa: CSVVGGSGNTIYF
clone_size: NA
j_call: TRBJ1-3
d_call: NA
v_call: TRBV29-1

cdr3_nt: TGCGCCAGCAGCCAACTAACAACAGGGACTGAAGCTTTCTTT
cdr3_aa: CASSQLTTGTEAFF
clone_size: NA
j_call: TRBJ1-1
d_call: NA
v_call: TRBV4-1

cdr3_nt: TGTGCCAGCAGTGAACTTCAGGGTGTAGCTGAAGCTTTCTTT
cdr3_aa: CASSELQGVAEAFF
clone_size: NA
j_call: TRBJ1-1
d_call: NA
v_call: TRBV25-1

cdr3_nt: TGCGCCAGCAGCATCCGACAGGGGAGTGATACGCAGTATTTT
cdr3_aa: CASSIRQGSDTQYF
clone_size: NA
j_call: TRBJ2-3
d_call: TRBD1
v_call: TRBV5-1

cdr3_nt: TGTGCCAGCAGCTCAGACCCCTCAGGGACAAGGGTGCATGGCTACACCTTC
cdr3_aa: CASSSDPSGTRVHGYTF
clone_size: NA
j_call: TRBJ1-2
d_call: NA
v_call: TRBV7-2

cdr3_nt: TGTGCCAGCAGTGAGGGGAGGGGGACTGCAACTAATGAAAAACTGTTTTTT
cdr3_aa: CASSEGRGTATNEKLFF
clone_size: NA
j_call: TRBJ1-4
d_call: NA
v_call: TRBV2

cdr3_nt: TGTGCCAGCAGCCGAAGGGGGAACACTGAAGCTTTCTTT
cdr3_aa: CASSRRGNTEAFF
clone_size: NA
j_call: TRBJ1-1
d_call: NA
v_call: TRBV5-1

cdr3_nt: TGTGCCAGCAGCCAAATGCGGGAGAGCTCCTACAATGAGCAGTTCTTC
cdr3_aa: CASSQMRESSYNEQFF
clone_size: NA
j_call: TRBJ2-1
d_call: TRBD2
v_call: TRBV3-1/TRBV3-2

cdr3_nt: TGTGCCAGCAGCTTGGGGGACATCTCTGGAAACACCATATATTTT
cdr3_aa: CASSLGDISGNTIYF
clone_size: NA
j_call: TRBJ1-3
d_call: NA
v_call: TRBV5-8

cdr3_nt: TGTGCCAGCAGGTACGGGGGGGACAGCAATCAGCCCCAGCATTTT
cdr3_aa: CASRYGGDSNQPQHF
clone_size: NA
j_call: TRBJ1-5
d_call: NA
v_call: TRBV6-1

cdr3_nt: TGTGCCAGCAGCTTAGACTATAAAGCTTTCTTT
cdr3_aa: CASSLDYKAFF
clone_size: once
j_call: TRBJ1-1
d_call: NA
v_call: TRBV7-9

cdr3_nt: TGCGCCAGCAGCGAAGGCGGGACAGGGAGTACCAATCAGCCCCAGCATTTT
cdr3_aa: CASSEGGTGSTNQPQHF
clone_size: NA
j_call: TRBJ1-5
d_call: TRBD1
v_call: TRBV4-1

cdr3_nt: TGTGCCAGCTCAGCAGGGAACAGGGGGTATGGCTACACCTTC
cdr3_aa: CASSAGNRGYGYTF
clone_size: few
j_call: TRBJ1-2
d_call: TRBD1
v_call: TRBV18

cdr3_nt: TGTGCCAGCAGGCTAGCGGGAGGGGGAACAGGAGCCAAAAACATTCAGTACTTC
cdr3_aa: CASRLAGGGTGAKNIQYF
clone_size: NA
j_call: TRBJ2-4
d_call: TRBD2
v_call: TRBV5-1

cdr3_nt: TGTGCCAGCAGGACTAGCGGAGTCTACAATGAGCAGTTCTTC
cdr3_aa: CASRTSGVYNEQFF
clone_size: NA
j_call: TRBJ2-1
d_call: TRBD2
v_call: TRBV4-2

cdr3_nt: TGTGCCAGCAAGCCGACTCAGGGGGCGAATTCACCCCTCCACTTT
cdr3_aa: CASKPTQGANSPLHF
clone_size: few
j_call: TRBJ1-6
d_call: TRBD1
v_call: TRBV2

cdr3_nt: TGTGCCAGCAGCTTTGGCTGGTCTAGCACAGATACGCAGTATTTT
cdr3_aa: CASSFGWSSTDTQYF
clone_size: NA
j_call: TRBJ2-3
d_call: NA
v_call: TRBV5-4

cdr3_nt: TGTGCCAGCAGCCACCGGACAGTGGGGCCCACCGGGGAGCTGTTTTTT
cdr3_aa: CASSHRTVGPTGELFF
clone_size: NA
j_call: TRBJ2-2
d_call: NA
v_call: TRBV5-8

cdr3_nt: TGTGCCAGCAGTCCCCGGGGGGAGGCCCAGCATTTT
cdr3_aa: CASSPRGEAQHF
clone_size: few
j_call: TRBJ1-5
d_call: NA
v_call: TRBV6-2/TRBV6-3

cdr3_nt: TGTGCCAGCAGTTTAAGCCCCACTGAAAAACTGTTTTTT
cdr3_aa: CASSLSPTEKLFF
clone_size: NA
j_call: TRBJ1-4
d_call: NA
v_call: TRBV12-3/TRBV12-4

cdr3_nt: TGTGCCTGGAGGCCAGACAGGGCGGTGAACTATGGCTACACCTTC
cdr3_aa: CAWRPDRAVNYGYTF
clone_size: NA
j_call: TRBJ1-2
d_call: TRBD1
v_call: TRBV30

cdr3_nt: TGTGCCAGCGTATCCTTCACAGATACGCAGTATTTT
cdr3_aa: CASVSFTDTQYF
clone_size: NA
j_call: TRBJ2-3
d_call: NA
v_call: TRBV7-9

cdr3_nt: TGTGCCAGCAGTTACATGGGGGCGCCGGGAGATACGCAGTATTTT
cdr3_aa: CASSYMGAPGDTQYF
clone_size: once
j_call: TRBJ2-3
d_call: NA
v_call: TRBV6-2/TRBV6-3

cdr3_nt: TGTGCCAGCAGCCACTTGGACACCTGGACCGGGGAGCTGTTTTTT
cdr3_aa: CASSHLDTWTGELFF
clone_size: NA
j_call: TRBJ2-2
d_call: NA
v_call: TRBV14

cdr3_nt: TGTGCCAGCCGCCCCTTGACAGGGGCAAACTATGGCTACACCTTC
cdr3_aa: CASRPLTGANYGYTF
clone_size: NA
j_call: TRBJ1-2
d_call: TRBD1
v_call: TRBV27

cdr3_nt: TGTGCCAGCAGCCAATACAGCAACACCATATATTTT
cdr3_aa: CASSQYSNTIYF
clone_size: NA
j_call: TRBJ1-3
d_call: NA
v_call: TRBV14

cdr3_nt: TGTGCCAGTAGCGGACAGACAGTCACTGAAGCTTTCTTT
cdr3_aa: CASSGQTVTEAFF
clone_size: NA
j_call: TRBJ1-1
d_call: NA
v_call: TRBV19

cdr3_nt: TGTGCCACCCTGGGAGGGTATGGCTACACCTTC
cdr3_aa: CATLGGYGYTF
clone_size: NA
j_call: TRBJ1-2
d_call: NA
v_call: TRBV19

cdr3_nt: TGTGCCAGCAGTCTTGGACTTGTAAGCACCGGGGAGCTGTTTTTT
cdr3_aa: CASSLGLVSTGELFF
clone_size: NA
j_call: TRBJ2-2
d_call: NA
v_call: TRBV27

cdr3_nt: TGTGCCAGCAGCTCCGCGGGACGAATGACAGATACGCAGTATTTT
cdr3_aa: CASSSAGRMTDTQYF
clone_size: once
j_call: TRBJ2-3
d_call: NA
v_call: TRBV9

cdr3_nt: TGTGCCAGCAGCTTAAGTTCGGGGGGGGCCGCCGATACGCAGTATTTT
cdr3_aa: CASSLSSGGAADTQYF
clone_size: few
j_call: TRBJ2-3
d_call: TRBD2
v_call: TRBV7-9

cdr3_nt: TGTGCCAGCAGTTCCGGACAGAGGGGTTCAGATACGCAGTATTTT
cdr3_aa: CASSSGQRGSDTQYF
clone_size: NA
j_call: TRBJ2-3
d_call: NA
v_call: TRBV6-5

cdr3_nt: TGTGCCAGCAAGAGGAACTATGGCTACACCTTC
cdr3_aa: CASKRNYGYTF
clone_size: NA
j_call: TRBJ1-2
d_call: NA
v_call: TRBV28

cdr3_nt: TGTGCCAGTAGTATGTCCCGGGACAGCGGCCGGAATGAGCAGTTCTTC
cdr3_aa: CASSMSRDSGRNEQFF
clone_size: NA
j_call: TRBJ2-1
d_call: TRBD1
v_call: TRBV19

cdr3_nt: TGCAGTGCTAGTGGTGGGACAGGTCTCAGCAATCAGCCCCAGCATTTT
cdr3_aa: CSASGGTGLSNQPQHF
clone_size: few
j_call: TRBJ1-5
d_call: TRBD1
v_call: TRBV20-1

cdr3_nt: TGTGCCAGCAGTTACGCCGGGAGTGGCAAAAACATTCAGTACTTC
cdr3_aa: CASSYAGSGKNIQYF
clone_size: NA
j_call: TRBJ2-4
d_call: NA
v_call: TRBV6-2/TRBV6-3

cdr3_nt: TGTGCCAGCAGAGGGACAGGGGCGCGGAATTCACCCCTCCACTTT
cdr3_aa: CASRGTGARNSPLHF
clone_size: NA
j_call: TRBJ1-6
d_call: TRBD1
v_call: TRBV2

cdr3_nt: TGTGCCAGCAGTCCAAATCAAGAGACCCAGTACTTC
cdr3_aa: CASSPNQETQYF
clone_size: NA
j_call: TRBJ2-5
d_call: NA
v_call: TRBV27